This T cell receptor beta chain emerged from a study of glioma-infiltrating T cells after dendritic cell vaccination. Study context: Patients received autologous tumor lysate-pulsed dendritic cell vaccination between the early 2000s and the early 2010s.

General study points: Estimated pretreatment TIL content predicted outcome after dendritic cell vaccination. Complete blood and tumor specimen sets were limited to few patients.

Turning to this clone: Its antigen remains unknown.

Some clones are missing from TCRdb's copy, which holds only in-frame ones; the method was immunoSEQ multiplex PCR. Of under 100,000 clones detected, over 60% appear once; the ten largest clones hold around 5.4%. Trimming removed 2 bases from V and 7 bases from J, with 12 bases in between. Germline V CDR1 and CDR2: MDHEN, SYDVKM. This CDR3 has 13 amino acids. The chain carries TRBV28 and TRBJ2-7; no reliable D call. The clonotype was recovered from a human donor with glioblastoma. The sample was blood, taken before dendritic cell vaccination. The CDR3 DNA reads TGTGCCAGCAGTTTAAGAGGTCCTCTTGAGCAGTACTTC. As protein: CASSLRGPLEQYF.